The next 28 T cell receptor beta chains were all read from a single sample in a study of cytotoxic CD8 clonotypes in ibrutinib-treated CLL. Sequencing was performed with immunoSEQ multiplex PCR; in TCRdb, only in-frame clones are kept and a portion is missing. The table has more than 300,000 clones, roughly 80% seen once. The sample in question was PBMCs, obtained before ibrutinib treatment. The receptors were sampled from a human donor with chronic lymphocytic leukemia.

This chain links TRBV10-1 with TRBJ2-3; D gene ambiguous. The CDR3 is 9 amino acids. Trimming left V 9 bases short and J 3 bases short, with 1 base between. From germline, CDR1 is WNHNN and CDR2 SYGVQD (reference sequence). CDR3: CARTDTQYF. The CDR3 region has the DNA TGCGCCAGAACAGATACGCAGTATTTT.

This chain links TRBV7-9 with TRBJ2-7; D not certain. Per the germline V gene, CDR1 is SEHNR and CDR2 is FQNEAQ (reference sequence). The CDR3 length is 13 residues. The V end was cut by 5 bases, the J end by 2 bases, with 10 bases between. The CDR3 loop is CASSNRAAYEQYF. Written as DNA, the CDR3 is TGTGCCAGCAGCAATAGGGCCGCCTACGAGCAGTACTTC.

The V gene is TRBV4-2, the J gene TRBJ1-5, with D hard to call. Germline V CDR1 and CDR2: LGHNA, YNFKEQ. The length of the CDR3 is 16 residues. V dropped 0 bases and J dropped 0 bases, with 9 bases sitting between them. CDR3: CASSQDDLISNQPQHF. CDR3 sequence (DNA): TGTGCCAGCAGCCAAGATGACCTAATTAGCAATCAGCCCCAGCATTTT.

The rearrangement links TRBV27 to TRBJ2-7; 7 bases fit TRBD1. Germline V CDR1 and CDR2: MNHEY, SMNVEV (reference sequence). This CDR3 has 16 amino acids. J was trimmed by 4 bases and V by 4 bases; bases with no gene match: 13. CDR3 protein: CASSSPLGTAPYEQYF. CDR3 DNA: TGTGCCAGCAGTTCACCCCTTGGGACAGCGCCATACGAGCAGTACTTC.

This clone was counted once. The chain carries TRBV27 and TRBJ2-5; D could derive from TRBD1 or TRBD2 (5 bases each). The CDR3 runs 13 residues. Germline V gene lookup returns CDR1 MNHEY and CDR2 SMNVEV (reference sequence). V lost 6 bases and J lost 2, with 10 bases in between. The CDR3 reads CASSTRGQETQYF. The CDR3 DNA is TGTGCCAGCAGCACTAGGGGACAAGAGACCCAGTACTTC.

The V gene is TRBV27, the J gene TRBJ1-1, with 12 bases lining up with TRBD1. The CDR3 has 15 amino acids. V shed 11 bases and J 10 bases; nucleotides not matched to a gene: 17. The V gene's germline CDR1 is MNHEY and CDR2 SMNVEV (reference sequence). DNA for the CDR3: TGTGCCTCGGGAGCCGGGACAGGGGGCGCGGTGGGAGCTTTCTTT. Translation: CASGAGTGGAVGAFF.

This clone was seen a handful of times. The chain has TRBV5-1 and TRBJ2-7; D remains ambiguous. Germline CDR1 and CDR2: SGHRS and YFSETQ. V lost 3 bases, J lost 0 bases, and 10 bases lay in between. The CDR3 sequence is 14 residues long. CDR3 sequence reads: CASSSLTYSYEQYF. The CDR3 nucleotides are TGCGCCAGCAGCTCCCTAACGTACTCCTACGAGCAGTACTTC.

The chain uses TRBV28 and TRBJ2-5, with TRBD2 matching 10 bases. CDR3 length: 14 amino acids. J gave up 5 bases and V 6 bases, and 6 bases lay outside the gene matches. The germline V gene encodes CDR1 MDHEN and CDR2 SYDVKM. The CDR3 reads CASRGSGRRETQYF. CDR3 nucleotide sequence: TGTGCCAGCAGAGGTAGCGGGAGGCGGGAGACCCAGTACTTC. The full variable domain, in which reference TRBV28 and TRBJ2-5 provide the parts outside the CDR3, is DVKVTQSSRYLVKRTGEKVFLECVQDMDHENMFWYRQDPGLGLRLIYFSYDVKMKEKGDIPEGYSVSREKKERFSLILESASTNQTSMYLCASRGSGRRETQYFGPGTRLLVL.

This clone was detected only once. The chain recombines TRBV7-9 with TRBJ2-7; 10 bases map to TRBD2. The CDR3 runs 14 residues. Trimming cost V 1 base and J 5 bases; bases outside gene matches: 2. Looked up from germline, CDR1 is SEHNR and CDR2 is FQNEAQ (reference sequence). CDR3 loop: CASSLEAGGDEQYF. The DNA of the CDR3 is TGTGCCAGCAGCTTAGAAGCGGGAGGGGACGAGCAGTACTTC.

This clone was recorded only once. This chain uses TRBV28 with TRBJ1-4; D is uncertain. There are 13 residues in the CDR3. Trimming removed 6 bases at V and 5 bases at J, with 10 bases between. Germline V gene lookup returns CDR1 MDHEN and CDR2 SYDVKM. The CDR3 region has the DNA TGTGCCAGCAGATTCCATAGGAATGAAAAACTGTTTTTT. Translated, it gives CASRFHRNEKLFF.

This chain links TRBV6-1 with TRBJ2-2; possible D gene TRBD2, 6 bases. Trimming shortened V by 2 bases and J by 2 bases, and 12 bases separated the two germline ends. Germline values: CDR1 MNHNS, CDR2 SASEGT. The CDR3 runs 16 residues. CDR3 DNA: TGTGCCAGCAGTGAATTTTATGGGACTAACACCGGGGAGCTGTTTTTT. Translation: CASSEFYGTNTGELFF.

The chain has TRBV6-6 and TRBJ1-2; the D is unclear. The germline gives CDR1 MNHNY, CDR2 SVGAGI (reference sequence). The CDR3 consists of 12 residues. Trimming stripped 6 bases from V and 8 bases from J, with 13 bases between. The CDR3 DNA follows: TGTGCCAGCAGGGAAGGTTCGACGGGCTACACCTTC. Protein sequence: CASREGSTGYTF.

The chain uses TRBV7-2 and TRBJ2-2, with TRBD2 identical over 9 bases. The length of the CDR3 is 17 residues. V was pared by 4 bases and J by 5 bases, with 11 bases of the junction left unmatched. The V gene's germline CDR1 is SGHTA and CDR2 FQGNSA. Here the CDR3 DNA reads TGTGCCAGCAGCTCTCGCCGTGGCGGGGGGGCTACCGGGGAGCTGTTTTTT. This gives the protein CASSSRRGGGATGELFF.

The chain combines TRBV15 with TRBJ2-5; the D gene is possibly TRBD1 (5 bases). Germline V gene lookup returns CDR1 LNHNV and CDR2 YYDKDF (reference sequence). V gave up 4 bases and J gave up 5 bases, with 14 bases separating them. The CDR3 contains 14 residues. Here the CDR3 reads CATSTGFISETQYF. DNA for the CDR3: TGTGCCACCAGCACAGGGTTTATAAGCGAGACCCAGTACTTC.

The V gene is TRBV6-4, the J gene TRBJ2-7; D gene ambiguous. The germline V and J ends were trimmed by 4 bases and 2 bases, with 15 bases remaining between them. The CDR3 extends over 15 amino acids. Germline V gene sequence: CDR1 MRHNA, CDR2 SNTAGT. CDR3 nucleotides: TGTGCCAGCAGTGGGCTTCATATCTATCCCTACGAGCAGTACTTC. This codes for CASSGLHIYPYEQYF.

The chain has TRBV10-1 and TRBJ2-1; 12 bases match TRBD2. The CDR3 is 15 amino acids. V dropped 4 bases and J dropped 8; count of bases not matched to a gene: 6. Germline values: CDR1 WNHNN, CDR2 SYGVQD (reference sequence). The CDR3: CASSASGRASHEQFF. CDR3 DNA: TGCGCCAGCAGTGCTAGCGGGAGGGCCTCCCATGAGCAGTTCTTC.

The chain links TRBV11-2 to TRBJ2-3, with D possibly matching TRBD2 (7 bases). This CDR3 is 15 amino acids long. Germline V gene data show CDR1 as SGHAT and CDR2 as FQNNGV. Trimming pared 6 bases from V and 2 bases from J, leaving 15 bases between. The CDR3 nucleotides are TGTGCCAGCAGGGATCCGGGGGGCGTCACAGATACGCAGTATTTT. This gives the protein CASRDPGGVTDTQYF.

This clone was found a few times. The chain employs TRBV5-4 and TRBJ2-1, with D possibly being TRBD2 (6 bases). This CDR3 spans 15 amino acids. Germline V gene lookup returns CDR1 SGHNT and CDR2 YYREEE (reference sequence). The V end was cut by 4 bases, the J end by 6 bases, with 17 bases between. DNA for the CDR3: TGTGCCAGCAGCCGATTGGAGGGGCGACCCAATGAGCAGTTCTTC. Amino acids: CASSRLEGRPNEQFF.

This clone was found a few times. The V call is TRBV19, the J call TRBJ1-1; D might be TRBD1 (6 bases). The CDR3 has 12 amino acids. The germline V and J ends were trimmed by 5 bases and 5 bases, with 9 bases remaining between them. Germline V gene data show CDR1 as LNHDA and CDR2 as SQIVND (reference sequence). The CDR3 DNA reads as TGTGCCAGTAGTCCCGGACAGACTGAAGCTTTCTTT. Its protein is CASSPGQTEAFF. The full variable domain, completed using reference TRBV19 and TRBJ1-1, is DGGITQSPKYLFRKEGQNVTLSCEQNLNHDAMYWYRQDPGQGLRLIYYSQIVNDFQKGDIAEGYSVSREKKESFPLTVTSAQKNPTAFYLCASSPGQTEAFFGQGTRLTVV.

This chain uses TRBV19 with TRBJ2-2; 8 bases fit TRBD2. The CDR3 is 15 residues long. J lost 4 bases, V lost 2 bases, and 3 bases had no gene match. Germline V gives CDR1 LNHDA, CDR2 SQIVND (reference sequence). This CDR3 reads CASSIWTSSTGELFF. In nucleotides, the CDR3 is TGTGCCAGTAGTATATGGACTAGCAGCACCGGGGAGCTGTTTTTT.

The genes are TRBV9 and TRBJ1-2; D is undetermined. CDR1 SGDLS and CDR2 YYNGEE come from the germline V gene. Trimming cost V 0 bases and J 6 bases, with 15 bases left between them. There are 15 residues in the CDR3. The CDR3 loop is CASSVELTRDNGYTF. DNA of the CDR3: TGTGCCAGCAGCGTAGAGCTCACCCGAGACAATGGCTACACCTTC.

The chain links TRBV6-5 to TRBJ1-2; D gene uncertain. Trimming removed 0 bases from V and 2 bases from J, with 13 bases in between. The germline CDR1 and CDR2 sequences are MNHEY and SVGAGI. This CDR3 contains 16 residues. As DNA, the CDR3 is TGTGCCAGCAGTTACTCGAGCGTCTGGATGAACTATGGCTACACCTTC. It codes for CASSYSSVWMNYGYTF.

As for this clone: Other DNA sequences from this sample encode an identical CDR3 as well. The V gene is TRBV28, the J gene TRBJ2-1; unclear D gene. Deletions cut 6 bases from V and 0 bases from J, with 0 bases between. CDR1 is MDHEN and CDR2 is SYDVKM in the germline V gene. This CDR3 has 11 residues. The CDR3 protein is CASSSYNEQFF. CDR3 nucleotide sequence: TGTGCCAGCAGCTCCTACAATGAGCAGTTCTTC.

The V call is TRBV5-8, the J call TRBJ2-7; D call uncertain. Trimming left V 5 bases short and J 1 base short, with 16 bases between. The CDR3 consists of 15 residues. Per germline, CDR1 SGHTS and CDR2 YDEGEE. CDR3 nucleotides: TGTGCCAGCAGTCAGACTGGAACGACTTCCTACGAGCAGTACTTC. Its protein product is CASSQTGTTSYEQYF.

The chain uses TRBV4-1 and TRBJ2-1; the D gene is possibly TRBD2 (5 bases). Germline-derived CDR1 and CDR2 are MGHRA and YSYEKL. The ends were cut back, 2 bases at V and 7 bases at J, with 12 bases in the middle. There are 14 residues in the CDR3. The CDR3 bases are TGCGCCAGCAGCCAACCGGGGTGGAGGAATGAGCAGTTCTTC. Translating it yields CASSQPGWRNEQFF.

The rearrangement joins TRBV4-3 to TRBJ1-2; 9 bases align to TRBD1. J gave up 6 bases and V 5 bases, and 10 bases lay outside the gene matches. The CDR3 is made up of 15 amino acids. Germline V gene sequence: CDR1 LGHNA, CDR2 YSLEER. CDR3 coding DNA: TGCGCCAGCAGCAACACCGGACAGGGGATCCATGGCTACACCTTC. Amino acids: CASSNTGQGIHGYTF.

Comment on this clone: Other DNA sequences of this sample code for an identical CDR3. The CDR3 spells CASSYQRGNTIYF. CDR3 nucleotide sequence: TGTGCCAGCAGTTATCAGCGAGGAAACACCATATATTTT. The rearrangement links TRBV6-5 to TRBJ1-3; no clear D. Germline CDR1 and CDR2: MNHEY and SVGAGI. This CDR3 spans 13 amino acids. V was trimmed by 3 bases and J by 4 bases, leaving 7 bases between them.

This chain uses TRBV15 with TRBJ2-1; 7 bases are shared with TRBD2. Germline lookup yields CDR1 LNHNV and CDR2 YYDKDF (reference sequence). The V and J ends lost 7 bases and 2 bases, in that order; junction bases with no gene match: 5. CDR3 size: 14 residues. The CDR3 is CATISSGTYNEQFF. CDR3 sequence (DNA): TGTGCCACCATTTCCAGCGGGACCTACAATGAGCAGTTCTTC. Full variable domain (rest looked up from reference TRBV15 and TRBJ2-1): DAMVIQNPRYQVTQFGKPVTLSCSQTLNHNVMYWYQQKSSQAPKLLFHYYDKDFNNEADTPDNFQSRRPNTSFCFLDIRSPGLGDTAMYLCATISSGTYNEQFFGPGTRLTVL.